The present TCR beta chain was sequenced within a study of shared clonotypes between healthy human individuals. The CDR3 totals 14 residues. Trimming removed 10 bases at V and 4 bases at J, with 19 bases between. In germline, CDR1 is MDHEN, CDR2 SYDVKM. Using immunoSEQ multiplex PCR, the repertoire was profiled, and TCRdb retains in-frame clones only, with some absent. The table has a few million clones, approximately 95% seen once. The clonotype originates from a man younger than 35 in good health. Some clones in this sample may be carry-over from other donors' samples. The chain carries TRBV28 and TRBJ1-1; tentative D call: TRBD1 (6 bases). Sample: naive CD4+ T cells from PBMCs. The subset is: CD45RA+ positively selected. CDR3 loop: CATPGPGGGTEAFF. CDR3 in DNA: TGTGCCACCCCGGGGCCCGGAGGGGGCACTGAAGCTTTCTTT.